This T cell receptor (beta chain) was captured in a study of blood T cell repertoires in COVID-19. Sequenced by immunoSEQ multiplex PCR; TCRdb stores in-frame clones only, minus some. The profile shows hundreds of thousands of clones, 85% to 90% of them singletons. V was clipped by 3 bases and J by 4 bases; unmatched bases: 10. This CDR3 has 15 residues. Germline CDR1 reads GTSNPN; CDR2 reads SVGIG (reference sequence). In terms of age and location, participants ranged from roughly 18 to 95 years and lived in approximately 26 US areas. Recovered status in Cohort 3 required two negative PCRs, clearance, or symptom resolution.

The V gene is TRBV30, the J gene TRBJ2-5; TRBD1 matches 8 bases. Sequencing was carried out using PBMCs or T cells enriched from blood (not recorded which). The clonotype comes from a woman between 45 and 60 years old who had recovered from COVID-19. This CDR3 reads CAWSDDRGRSETQYF. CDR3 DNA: TGTGCCTGGAGCGACGACAGGGGTCGGTCAGAGACCCAGTACTTC.